These 20 T cell receptor beta chains were sequenced from one sample in a study of T cell changes during pregnancy in multiple sclerosis. The data were produced by immunoSEQ multiplex PCR, yet TCRdb's version contains in-frame clones alone and is incomplete. The repertoire holds around 130,000 clones, with around 93% as singletons. The sequencing used peripheral blood, collected before pregnancy. The source of these receptors is a female donor with multiple sclerosis, enrolled in a pregnancy study.

V is TRBV5-1 and J is TRBJ1-2; D not resolved. Trimming shortened V by 0 bases and J by 4 bases, and 13 bases separated the two germline ends. The germline V gene has CDR1 SGHRS and CDR2 YFSETQ. The CDR3 is 15 residues long. CDR3 region: CASSLGSGIGYGYTF. The CDR3, as DNA: TGCGCCAGCAGCTTGGGATCAGGAATCGGCTATGGCTACACCTTC.

J is TRBJ2-1 and V is TRBV19; 7 nucleotides agree with TRBD2. This CDR3 comprises 16 residues. The germline gives CDR1 LNHDA, CDR2 SQIVND (reference sequence). Germline trimming cut 5 bases from V and 6 bases from J; bases unmatched to any gene: 13. The chain's CDR3 is CASSAMTLRGGNEQFF. CDR3 in DNA: TGTGCCAGTAGTGCCATGACTCTTCGCGGGGGCAATGAGCAGTTCTTC.

This chain joins TRBV5-8 and TRBJ1-5, with D possibly being TRBD1 (5 bases). The CDR3 spans 13 residues. Germline CDR1 reads SGHTS; CDR2 reads YDEGEE. The germline V and J ends were trimmed by 4 bases and 5 bases, with 10 bases remaining between them. The CDR3 spells CASSRTRDQPQHF. CDR3 coding DNA: TGTGCCAGCAGCAGAACCAGGGATCAGCCCCAGCATTTT.

The chain couples TRBV28 to TRBJ1-1; TRBD1 agrees at 8 bases. The CDR3 is made up of 14 amino acids. J was trimmed by 6 bases and V by 2 bases; bases with no gene match: 5. Per germline, CDR1 MDHEN and CDR2 SYDVKM. The CDR3 region is CASSLLDRAAEAFF. CDR3 in DNA: TGTGCCAGCAGTTTACTGGACAGGGCGGCTGAAGCTTTCTTT. The complete variable domain, with remaining parts taken from reference TRBV28 and TRBJ1-1, reads DVKVTQSSRYLVKRTGEKVFLECVQDMDHENMFWYRQDPGLGLRLIYFSYDVKMKEKGDIPEGYSVSREKKERFSLILESASTNQTSMYLCASSLLDRAAEAFFGQGTRLTVV.

The chain carries TRBV7-2 and TRBJ2-3, with D tentatively TRBD2 (6 bases). V was trimmed by 5 bases and J by 2 bases, leaving 14 bases between them. CDR3 length: 15 amino acids. The V gene's germline CDR1 is SGHTA and CDR2 FQGNSA. The DNA for the CDR3 is TGTGCCAGCAGCCCAGGAGGGGCTCTCACAGATACGCAGTATTTT. This codes for CASSPGGALTDTQYF.

The V gene is TRBV30, the J gene TRBJ1-2; D is perhaps TRBD1 (5 bases). The CDR3 has 15 residues. Trimming took off 3 bases at V and 4 bases at J, with 18 bases between the two ends. The germline CDR1 and CDR2 sequences are GTSNPN and SVGIG (reference sequence). The CDR3 DNA sequence: TGTGCCTGGAGCGCCCGGACACCGAGAGCCTATGGCTACACCTTC. As protein: CAWSARTPRAYGYTF.

This chain uses TRBV6-5 with TRBJ1-1; D is possibly TRBD1 (5 bases). The CDR3 is 15 residues long. The V gene's germline CDR1 is MNHEY and CDR2 SVGAGI. V was shortened by 2 bases and J by 4 bases, with 14 bases between the two germline ends. The CDR3 sequence is CASSYEERGGTEAFF. Written as DNA, the CDR3 is TGTGCCAGCAGTTACGAGGAACGGGGGGGCACTGAAGCTTTCTTT.

This chain uses TRBV19 with TRBJ2-5; 7 bases map to TRBD2. Trimming at V came to 3 bases and at J to 5 bases, leaving 6 bases not matched to a gene. There are 14 residues in the CDR3. Germline V lookup: CDR1 LNHDA, CDR2 SQIVND (reference sequence). CDR3 nucleotide sequence: TGTGCCAGTAGTATGACTAGCCGAGGGGAGACCCAGTACTTC. It specifies CASSMTSRGETQYF.

V gene TRBV7-2 combines with J gene TRBJ2-1, with TRBD2 identical over 7 bases. Per germline, CDR1 SGHTA and CDR2 FQGNSA. V gave up 8 bases and J gave up 2 bases; unmatched junction bases: 6. The CDR3 sequence is 14 residues long. The CDR3 nucleotides read TGTGCCAGCGGGAGGGCCGAGACCTACAATGAGCAGTTCTTC. Its protein product is CASGRAETYNEQFF.

The gene calls are TRBV4-2 and TRBJ2-3; 10 bases line up with TRBD2. The CDR3 contains 17 residues. Germline V gene data show CDR1 as LGHNA and CDR2 as YNFKEQ. Losses at the gene ends were 4 bases for V and 4 bases for J; bases not matched to a gene: 11. CDR3 region: CASSPVLPSGGPDTQYF. DNA of the CDR3: TGTGCCAGCAGCCCAGTTCTGCCTAGCGGGGGTCCAGATACGCAGTATTTT.

This rearrangement joins TRBV29-1 to TRBJ2-6; D call uncertain. Trimming shortened V by 0 bases and J by 2 bases, and 5 bases separated the two germline ends. The CDR3 length is 14 residues. CDR1 and CDR2 from the germline V gene are SQVTM and ANQGSEA. The CDR3 nucleotides read TGCAGCGTTGAAGAGGGCGCTGGGGCCAACGTCCTGACTTTC. Residues: CSVEEGAGANVLTF.

The chain employs TRBV10-1 and TRBJ1-5, with TRBD1 matching over 7 bases. Losses at the gene ends were 5 bases for V and 3 bases for J; bases not matched to a gene: 7. In germline, CDR1 is WNHNN, CDR2 SYGVQD (reference sequence). The CDR3 extends over 15 amino acids. CDR3: CASSWRQGYNQPQHF. DNA of the CDR3: TGCGCCAGCAGTTGGAGACAGGGTTACAATCAGCCCCAGCATTTT.

This rearrangement joins TRBV6-1 to TRBJ1-1; no firm D call. CDR1 and CDR2 (germline): MNHNS, SASEGT. There are 15 residues in the CDR3. V lost 4 bases and J lost 1, with 13 bases in between. CDR3 sequence reads: CASSVVRQKNTEAFF. Written as DNA, the CDR3 is TGTGCCAGCAGTGTGGTGCGACAAAAGAACACTGAAGCTTTCTTT.

This rearrangement joins TRBV9 to TRBJ2-6, with D possibly TRBD2 on 5 matching bases. From germline, CDR1 is SGDLS and CDR2 YYNGEE. The ends were cut back, 4 bases at V and 1 base at J, with 9 bases in the middle. This CDR3 contains 15 residues. CDR3 nucleotides: TGTGCCAGCAGCCCCCGGGAATCTGGGGCCAACGTCCTGACTTTC. As protein: CASSPRESGANVLTF.

The chain recombines TRBV30 with TRBJ2-7; maybe TRBD1 (5 bases). The CDR3 length is 13 residues. Between the trimmed V and J ends, which lost 4 bases and 0 bases, there was a span of 10 bases. Germline V gives CDR1 GTSNPN, CDR2 SVGIG (reference sequence). CDR3 sequence reads: CAWMGQVSYEQYF. The CDR3 region has the DNA TGTGCCTGGATGGGGCAGGTCTCCTACGAGCAGTACTTC.

The J gene is TRBJ1-1, the V gene TRBV19; possible D gene TRBD1, 6 bases. Germline values: CDR1 LNHDA, CDR2 SQIVND (reference sequence). The CDR3 covers 13 residues. V lost 5 bases and J lost 5, with 12 bases in between. The CDR3, as DNA: TGTGCCAGTAGTTCCAACAGGGAAACTGAAGCTTTCTTT. It codes for CASSSNRETEAFF.

The chain combines TRBV9 with TRBJ2-1, with 8 bases that match TRBD2. The CDR3 has 14 residues. V lost 7 bases and J lost 5; bases outside the gene matches: 8. CDR1 and CDR2 (germline): SGDLS, YYNGEE. The CDR3 sequence: CASAYGTRHNEQFF. CDR3 coding DNA: TGTGCCAGCGCCTACGGGACTAGACACAATGAGCAGTTCTTC.

V and J are TRBV4-1 and TRBJ2-7; 10 bases align to TRBD1. V gave up 6 bases and J gave up 4 bases; unmatched junction bases: 6. This CDR3 region has 14 residues. Germline CDR1 is MGHRA and CDR2 is YSYEKL. The CDR3 bases are TGCGCCAGCAGAGGCCCGGGACAGGGGTACGAGCAGTACTTC. It yields the protein CASRGPGQGYEQYF.

V and J are TRBV6-5 and TRBJ2-3; TRBD2 matches at 7 bases. V dropped 6 bases and J dropped 0; count of bases not matched to a gene: 6. Germline loops: CDR1 MNHEY, CDR2 SVGAGI. This CDR3 is 15 amino acids long. In DNA form, the CDR3 reads TGTGCCAGCAGCGAGAGCGGGGCTAGCACAGATACGCAGTATTTT. This codes for CASSESGASTDTQYF.

The genes are TRBV2 and TRBJ2-5, with D possibly TRBD2 on 6 matching bases. Trimming left V 7 bases short and J 7 bases short, with 19 bases between. This CDR3 region has 14 residues. The V gene's germline CDR1 is SNHLY and CDR2 FYNNEI. The CDR3 region has the DNA TGTGCCAGCACCCCATACAGACTAGAAGGGACCCAGTACTTC. Residues: CASTPYRLEGTQYF.